The following is a T cell receptor (beta chain) sequence with its context. The data are from a study of graft-versus-host responses after intestinal transplantation. V lost 5 bases and J 3 bases, leaving 14 bases between the germline ends. The germline CDR1 and CDR2 sequences are MNHNS and SASEGT. The CDR3 is 14 amino acids. The assay was immunoSEQ multiplex PCR, and TCRdb's table has in-frame clones only and misses some. The sample lists 20,000 or so clones, over 75% occurring once. The chain joins TRBV6-1 to TRBJ2-7; D gene uncertain. The TCR sequence derives from a human patient who received an intestinal transplant, so some T cells may come from the graft donor. The sample here was PBMCs, taken around 350 days after transplant. CDR3 nucleotide sequence: TGTGCCAGCAGTTCCTCCCGGTTAAACTACGAGCAGTACTTC. Translating gives CASSSSRLNYEQYF.